This T cell receptor (beta chain) emerged from a study of PD-L1 blockade in urothelial cancer. At the level of the study: Patients began atezolizumab, 1,200 mg intravenously every 3 weeks, at some point between 2013 and 2014. Treatment start was followed by blood analysis at 3 weeks (second dose) and again at 6 weeks.

Time point noted: pretreatment peripheral blood. This clone was seen a single time. Produced via immunoSEQ multiplex PCR; TCRdb's table is partial and in-frame only. The table has around 50,000 clones, roughly 80% seen once. Germline V gives CDR1 MRHNA, CDR2 SNTAGT. The CDR3 consists of 15 residues. V trimming: 3 bases; J trimming: 0 bases; junction bases outside the gene matches: 0. The origin of this receptor is a man in his forties or fifties with urothelial cancer. The chain joins TRBV6-4 to TRBJ2-2; 8 bases match TRBD1. The source was PBMCs, collected around atezolizumab (anti-PD-L1) treatment. The CDR3 is CASSEQGANTGELFF. CDR3 sequence (DNA): TGTGCCAGCAGTGAACAGGGGGCGAACACCGGGGAGCTGTTTTTT.